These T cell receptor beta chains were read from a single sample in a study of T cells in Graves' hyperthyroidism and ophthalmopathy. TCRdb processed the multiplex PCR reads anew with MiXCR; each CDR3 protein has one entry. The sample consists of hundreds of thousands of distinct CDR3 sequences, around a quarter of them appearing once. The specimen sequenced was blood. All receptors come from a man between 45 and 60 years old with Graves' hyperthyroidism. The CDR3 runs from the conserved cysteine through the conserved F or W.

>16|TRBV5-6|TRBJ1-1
CASSLLLMGMNTEAFF
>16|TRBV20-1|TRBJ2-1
CSARLAGGSSYNEQFF
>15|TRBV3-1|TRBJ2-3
CASSLSGGAGDTQYF
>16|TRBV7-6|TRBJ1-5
CASSLGGDTRNQPQHF
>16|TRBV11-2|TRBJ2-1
CASSPLAGSSYNEQFF
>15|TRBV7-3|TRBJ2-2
CASSLGSGGTGELFF
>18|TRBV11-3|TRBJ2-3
CASSFLGTSGGPTDTQYF
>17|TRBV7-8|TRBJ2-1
CASSSLRDRRRSDEQFF
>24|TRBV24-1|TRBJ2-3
CATSDRGTSGRVQARRNSTDTQYF
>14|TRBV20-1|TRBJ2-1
CSARLQGLQNEQFF
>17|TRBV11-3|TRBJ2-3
CASSSPGTQVGTDTQYF
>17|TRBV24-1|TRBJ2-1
CATSELTSGSSYNEQFF
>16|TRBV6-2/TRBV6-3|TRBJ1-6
CASSKYHRDRNSPLHF
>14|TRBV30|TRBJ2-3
CASHGASGADTQYF
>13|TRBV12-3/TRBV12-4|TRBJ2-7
CASSLDSVYEQYF
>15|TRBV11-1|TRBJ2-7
CASTLLAGGPYEQYF
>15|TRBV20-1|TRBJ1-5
CSARADRVTNQPQHF
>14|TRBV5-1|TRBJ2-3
CANSFGQSTDTQYF
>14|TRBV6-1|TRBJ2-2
CASSTVLLTGELFF
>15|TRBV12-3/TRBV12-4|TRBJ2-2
CASSPSARGTGELFF
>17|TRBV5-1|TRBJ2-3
CASSFVGLAGGRDTQYF
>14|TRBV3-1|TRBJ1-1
CASSRGGAGPEAFF
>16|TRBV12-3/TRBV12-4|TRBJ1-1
CASTGLGRLVPAEAFF
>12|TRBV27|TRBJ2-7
CASILRISEQYF
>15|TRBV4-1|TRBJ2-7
CASSQYAGQGNEQYF
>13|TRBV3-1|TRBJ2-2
CASSQVSTGELFF
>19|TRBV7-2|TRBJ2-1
CASSFLAGGRWANYNEQFF
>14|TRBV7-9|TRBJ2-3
CASLGTAHMGTQYF
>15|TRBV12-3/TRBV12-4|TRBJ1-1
CASSLNRVLNTEAFF
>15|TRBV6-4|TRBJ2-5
CASSEGGAGRETQYF
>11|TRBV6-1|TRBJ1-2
CASSTGYGYTF
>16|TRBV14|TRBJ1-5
CASCWDRPYSNQPQHF
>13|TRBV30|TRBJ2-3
CAWSPPPTDTQYF
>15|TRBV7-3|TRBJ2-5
CASSPGLAGLETQYF
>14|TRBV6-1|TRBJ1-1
CASSRIGGDTEAFF
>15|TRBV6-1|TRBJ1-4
CASRGQYATNEKLFF
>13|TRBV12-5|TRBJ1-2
CASGLDSNYGYTF
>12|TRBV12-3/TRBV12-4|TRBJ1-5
CASSDGGQPQHF
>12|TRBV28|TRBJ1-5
CASSKGPRPQHF
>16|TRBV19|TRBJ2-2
CASSMRGLATTGELFF
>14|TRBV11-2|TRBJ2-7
CASSLLSLPYEQYF
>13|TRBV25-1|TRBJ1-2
CASSERGRDGYTF
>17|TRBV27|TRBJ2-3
CASSSRLAGVITDTQYF
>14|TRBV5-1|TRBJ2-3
CASSLAQGTDTQYF